These T cell receptor beta chains were read from a single sample in a study of blood T cell repertoires in COVID-19. Some clones are missing from TCRdb's copy, which holds only in-frame ones; the method was immunoSEQ multiplex PCR. In the table there are over 60,000 clones, around 76% of which are singletons. Material: peripheral blood. The receptors derive from an elderly woman with acute or convalescent COVID-19. Each CDR3 is given with its conserved first and last residue. A D gene is named only where the DNA matches it firmly. Not every row has a clone size; where given, it reads once, few, many or a size class.

CASSFRSSEKLFF	TGCGCCAGCAGCTTTCGGTCAAGCGAAAAACTGTTTTTT	-	-	TRBV5-1	TRBJ1-4
CASSQDDGRAGSDTQYF	TGTGCCAGCAGCCAAGATGACGGGAGGGCCGGGTCAGATACGCAGTATTTT	TRBD2	-	TRBV3-1/TRBV3-2	TRBJ2-3
CASGTSGRAKFFEQYF	TGCGCCAGCGGGACTAGCGGGAGGGCCAAGTTTTTCGAGCAGTACTTC	TRBD2	-	TRBV23-1	TRBJ2-7
CASSQQVYYGYTF	TGTGCCAGCAGTCAACAGGTCTACTATGGCTACACCTTC	-	once	TRBV6-2/TRBV6-3	TRBJ1-2
CASSVRRPSGISEQFF	TGTGCCAGCAGCGTCCGCCGGCCTAGCGGGATTAGTGAGCAGTTCTTC	TRBD2	-	TRBV7-8	TRBJ2-1
CASSPPGTGNTGELFF	TGTGCCAGCTCACCACCCGGGACAGGGAACACCGGGGAGCTGTTTTTT	TRBD1	-	TRBV18	TRBJ2-2
CASSDLPLSGRVFYEQYF	TGCGCCAGCAGTGACCTACCCTTAAGCGGGAGGGTTTTCTACGAGCAGTACTTC	TRBD2	-	TRBV10-1	TRBJ2-7
CASSLITASGPDTQYF	TGTGCCAGCAGCTTGATTACGGCTAGCGGGCCAGATACGCAGTATTTT	TRBD2	-	TRBV5-4	TRBJ2-3
CASSQEGSLYEQYF	TGCGCCAGCAGCCAGGAGGGGTCCCTCTACGAGCAGTACTTC	-	-	TRBV4-1	TRBJ2-7
CASSPGLAGFEQFF	TGCGCCAGCAGCCCCGGACTAGCGGGATTTGAGCAGTTCTTC	TRBD2	-	TRBV5-1	TRBJ2-1
CASSSHTGIGDQPQHF	TGTGCCAGCAGTTCCCACACAGGGATCGGGGATCAGCCCCAGCATTTT	-	-	TRBV6-2/TRBV6-3	TRBJ1-5
CASRLASGSPDTQYF	TGCGCCAGCAGACTGGCTAGCGGGAGTCCAGATACGCAGTATTTT	TRBD2	-	TRBV5-1	TRBJ2-3
CASSVPGQGNGEYNEQFF	TGTGCCAGCAGCGTCCCGGGACAGGGTAATGGGGAATACAATGAGCAGTTCTTC	TRBD1	-	TRBV7-9	TRBJ2-1
CASSLSEYGEQYF	TGCGCCAGCAGCTTGTCGGAGTATGGGGAGCAGTACTTC	-	-	TRBV5-1	TRBJ2-7
CASSSPQGAYNEQFF	TGTGCCAGCAGTTCCCCACAGGGGGCTTACAATGAGCAGTTCTTC	TRBD1	-	TRBV28	TRBJ2-1
CASSFDGRVPYEQYF	TGCGCCAGCAGCTTTGACGGGAGGGTCCCCTACGAGCAGTACTTC	TRBD2	-	TRBV5-1	TRBJ2-7
CASSLQPGTEAFF	TGTGCCAGCAGCCTGCAGCCGGGAACTGAAGCTTTCTTT	-	-	TRBV5-4	TRBJ1-1
CASSRPGGTEAFF	TGCGCCAGCAGCCGACCAGGGGGCACTGAAGCTTTCTTT	TRBD1	-	TRBV4-3	TRBJ1-1
CASSRLVVFTDTQYF	TGTGCCAGCAGCAGATTGGTAGTCTTCACAGATACGCAGTATTTT	-	-	TRBV7-6	TRBJ2-3
CASSEGQGYVETQYF	TGTGCCAGCAGTGAAGGGCAGGGGTATGTGGAGACCCAGTACTTC	-	-	TRBV2	TRBJ2-5
CASSPEPYGYTF	TGTGCCAGCAGTCCCGAGCCCTATGGCTACACCTTC	-	-	TRBV28	TRBJ1-2
CASRFGADNEQFF	TGCGCCAGCCGTTTTGGGGCAGACAATGAGCAGTTCTTC	-	once	TRBV5-1	TRBJ2-1
CASSLTGTVNYEQYF	TGTGCCAGCAGCCTTACCGGGACAGTAAACTACGAGCAGTACTTC	TRBD1	-	TRBV7-2	TRBJ2-7
CASQKQGAHGYTF	TGCGCCAGCCAAAAACAGGGGGCTCATGGCTACACCTTC	TRBD1	-	TRBV10-2	TRBJ1-2
CANGVVVTPKQEKLFF	TGTGCCAACGGGGTAGTAGTGACCCCGAAGCAAGAAAAACTGTTTTTT	-	-	TRBV21-1	TRBJ1-4
CASAHRGGGVAKNIQYF	TGTGCCAGCGCCCATAGGGGGGGTGGTGTGGCCAAAAACATTCAGTACTTC	-	-	TRBV27	TRBJ2-4
CASSYSTDRMGTQYF	TGTGCCAGCAGTTACTCGACGGACAGGATGGGGACCCAGTACTTC	TRBD1	-	TRBV6-5	TRBJ2-5
CATSDPSSGNNQPQHF	TGTGCCACCAGTGACCCGTCGTCCGGGAACAATCAGCCCCAGCATTTT	-	-	TRBV24-1	TRBJ1-5
CASSFRLAGGLDTQYF	TGTGCCAGCAGTTTCCGACTAGCGGGAGGGCTGGATACGCAGTATTTT	TRBD2	-	TRBV27	TRBJ2-3
CASSLSGTGSYEQYF	TGCGCCAGCAGCTTGTCGGGGACAGGGAGCTACGAGCAGTACTTC	TRBD1	few	TRBV5-1	TRBJ2-7
CASSPSVEPDTDTQYF	TGTGCCAGCAGCCCGTCGGTGGAGCCCGACACAGATACGCAGTATTTT	-	-	TRBV9	TRBJ2-3
CASSVGVNTEAFF	TGTGCCAGCAGTGTAGGGGTGAACACTGAAGCTTTCTTT	-	few	TRBV2	TRBJ1-1
CASSSLTSGNPYEQYF	TGTGCCAGCAGCTCCTTGACTAGCGGGAACCCCTACGAGCAGTACTTC	TRBD2	once	TRBV7-2	TRBJ2-7
CASSLASPRAEQYF	TGTGCCAGCAGCTTGGCGAGCCCGCGGGCCGAGCAGTACTTC	-	-	TRBV5-6	TRBJ2-7
CASSLLWNTEAFF	TGTGCCAGCAGCCTCTTGTGGAACACTGAAGCTTTCTTT	-	-	TRBV5-4	TRBJ1-1
CASSYRRQYGYTF	TGTGCCAGCAGTTACCGAAGACAGTATGGCTACACCTTC	-	-	TRBV6-2/TRBV6-3	TRBJ1-2
CSVETGGGGNTIYF	TGCAGCGTTGAAACAGGGGGAGGAGGAAACACCATATATTTT	TRBD1	-	TRBV29-1	TRBJ1-3
CASSLVGGSYEQYF	TGTGCCAGCAGTTTGGTGGGGGGCTCCTACGAGCAGTACTTC	-	-	TRBV27	TRBJ2-7
CASSYETPGLGSPPFF	TGTGCCAGCAGTTACGAAACCCCGGGACTAGGCTCCCCCCCGTTCTTC	TRBD2	-	TRBV6-2/TRBV6-3	TRBJ2-1
CAWAQDEGYTF	TGTGCCTGGGCCCAGGATGAGGGCTACACCTTC	-	-	TRBV30	TRBJ1-2
CASSFIRAGELFF	TGTGCCAGCAGTTTTATACGGGCCGGGGAGCTGTTTTTT	-	once	TRBV28	TRBJ2-2
CSGRVGEKLFF	TGCAGCGGACGGGTGGGTGAAAAACTGTTTTTT	-	-	TRBV29-1	TRBJ1-4
CASRQTGGGNTIYF	TGTGCCAGCAGACAGACAGGGGGAGGAAACACCATATATTTT	TRBD1	-	TRBV6-6	TRBJ1-3
CASSFAPGQGGSYGYTF	TGTGCCAGCAGCTTCGCACCGGGACAGGGGGGGAGCTATGGCTACACCTTC	TRBD1	-	TRBV7-2	TRBJ1-2
CASSEVGYGYTF	TGTGCCAGCAGTGAAGTCGGGTATGGCTACACCTTC	-	once	TRBV6-1	TRBJ1-2
CASSDLGRGDGYTF	TGTGCCAGCAGTGATCTGGGCAGGGGAGATGGCTACACCTTC	-	once	TRBV25-1	TRBJ1-2
CASSLGLARYNEQFF	TGTGCCAGCAGCCTGGGTCTAGCGAGATACAATGAGCAGTTCTTC	-	-	TRBV27	TRBJ2-1
CASRGRVSSYNEQFF	TGCGCCAGCAGAGGGCGGGTAAGCTCCTACAATGAGCAGTTCTTC	-	-	TRBV5-1	TRBJ2-1